These T cell receptor beta chains were read from a single sample in a study of blood T cell repertoires in COVID-19. Clones were sequenced by immunoSEQ multiplex PCR, and TCRdb holds only the in-frame ones, with some missing. The sample includes 120,000 or so clones, almost 70% of them seen just once. Sequencing input: peripheral blood. All receptors derive from a woman between 70 and 85 years old with acute or convalescent COVID-19. The CDR3 runs from the conserved cysteine through the conserved F or W. The D gene is left open where the match is weak. Size values are once, few and many counts, or a class for expanded clones, and some rows have none.

CDR3nt | CDR3aa | v_gene | abundance | j_gene | d_gene
TGTGCCAGCTCCCCGACAGGGGCGGAGTCTGGCTACACCTTC | CASSPTGAESGYTF | TRBV18 | many | TRBJ1-2 | TRBD1
TGCGCCAGCAGCTTTGGTGGGGCCCTAAACCTATACAATGAGCAGTTCTTC | CASSFGGALNLYNEQFF | TRBV5-1 | NA | TRBJ2-1 | NA
TGCGCCAGCAGCCAAGATTTTACAGGGGCCGCCTCTGGGGCCAACGTCCTGACTTTC | CASSQDFTGAASGANVLTF | TRBV4-3 | NA | TRBJ2-6 | TRBD1
TGTGCCAGCAGCCAAGTGGAGCGGGGCCGATATGGCTACACCTTC | CASSQVERGRYGYTF | TRBV3-1/TRBV3-2 | NA | TRBJ1-2 | NA
TGTGCCAGTAACAGGGGGCTTGGAGAGACCCAGTACTTC | CASNRGLGETQYF | TRBV19 | NA | TRBJ2-5 | TRBD1
TGTGCCAGCAGCTCCGGACAGCTCTCTGGAAACACCATATATTTT | CASSSGQLSGNTIYF | TRBV5-5 | NA | TRBJ1-3 | NA
TGTGCCAGTAGTCATCTCCCGGGACAGGGTGACGACGAAGCTTTCTTT | CASSHLPGQGDDEAFF | TRBV19 | few | TRBJ1-1 | TRBD1
TGTGCCAGCAGTTACTCTGGCGGGGAGCGGGGCTATGGCTACACCTTC | CASSYSGGERGYGYTF | TRBV6-6 | NA | TRBJ1-2 | NA
TGTGCCAGCAGCCCCGCGGGGCGGCTCCTCGGCAATGAGCAGTTCTTC | CASSPAGRLLGNEQFF | TRBV9 | NA | TRBJ2-1 | NA
TGTGCCAGCAGTTACCGCCGTGCGAACGAGCAGTACTTC | CASSYRRANEQYF | TRBV6-5 | NA | TRBJ2-7 | NA
TGTGCCAGCAGCTTCTATGGTGAAGCTTTCTTT | CASSFYGEAFF | TRBV5-6 | NA | TRBJ1-1 | NA
TGTGCCTGGACCCAAACCGGGACAGGGGCTTTGGGGGAGCAGTTCTTC | CAWTQTGTGALGEQFF | TRBV30 | NA | TRBJ2-1 | TRBD1
TGCGCCAGCAGCGGGACTAGCGGGAGGGTCACCGGGGAGCTGTTTTTT | CASSGTSGRVTGELFF | TRBV5-1 | NA | TRBJ2-2 | TRBD2
TGTGCCAGCAAGTCCAGCTACGAGCAGTACTTC | CASKSSYEQYF | TRBV2 | NA | TRBJ2-7 | NA
TGTGCCTGGAACAGGGAGAATGAAAAACTGTTTTTT | CAWNRENEKLFF | TRBV30 | few | TRBJ1-4 | NA
TGCGCCAGCAGCCCGGGACTCACTGCCTACGAGCAGTACTTC | CASSPGLTAYEQYF | TRBV4-1 | many | TRBJ2-7 | NA
TGTGCCAGCAGTGTGGGACTAGCGGGAGGGCTAAAGGAGACCCAGTACTTC | CASSVGLAGGLKETQYF | TRBV6-1 | NA | TRBJ2-5 | TRBD2
TGTGCCAGCAGTTTAGGGACAGGGCCCACAGATACGCAGTATTTT | CASSLGTGPTDTQYF | TRBV27 | NA | TRBJ2-3 | TRBD1
TGCGCCAGCAGCTCTGAGGGGGCTAGCGGGAGGACCTCCAGCTCCTACAATGAGCAGTTCTTC | CASSSEGASGRTSSSYNEQFF | TRBV5-1 | NA | TRBJ2-1 | TRBD2
TGTGCCAGCAGCCAGGGGCCGGTGTCGGGCACTGAAGCTTTCTTT | CASSQGPVSGTEAFF | TRBV7-2 | NA | TRBJ1-1 | NA
TGTGCCAGCAGCGTAGAGGCCGGGACACCCTACGAGCAGTACTTC | CASSVEAGTPYEQYF | TRBV9 | NA | TRBJ2-7 | NA
TGTGCCAGCAATAAGGGACTAGCGGGAGACACCGGGGAGCTGTTTTTT | CASNKGLAGDTGELFF | TRBV27 | NA | TRBJ2-2 | TRBD2
TGTGCCAGTAGTATACTCCCGGGGGGGCGAGCCGGGGAGCTGTTTTTT | CASSILPGGRAGELFF | TRBV19 | NA | TRBJ2-2 | TRBD2
TGCGCCAGCAGCTCGACCGGGACAGGGGCCACTGAAGCTTTCTTT | CASSSTGTGATEAFF | TRBV5-1 | NA | TRBJ1-1 | TRBD1
TGTGCCAGCAAAGGTACAGCCCCCGGGGAGCTGTTTTTT | CASKGTAPGELFF | TRBV28 | many | TRBJ2-2 | NA
TGTGCCAGCAGCTTAGGGGGCAGGGTGGTGGACGAGCAGTACTTC | CASSLGGRVVDEQYF | TRBV11-2 | NA | TRBJ2-7 | NA
TGTGCCAGCAGTTTGGAGCTAGCGGGGGTGGACCGGGAGCTGTTTTTT | CASSLELAGVDRELFF | TRBV27 | many | TRBJ2-2 | TRBD2
TGCGCCAGCCGGGACGGGGGGGCGGATACCGGGGAGCTGTTTTTT | CASRDGGADTGELFF | TRBV10-2 | NA | TRBJ2-2 | TRBD2
TGTGCCAGCAGCCAAGATCCGTCGGTGCGTGAGCAGTTCTTC | CASSQDPSVREQFF | TRBV3-1/TRBV3-2 | NA | TRBJ2-1 | NA
TGTGCCAGCAGTGAAGGCGTAGAGCAGTTCTTC | CASSEGVEQFF | TRBV2 | once | TRBJ2-1 | NA
TGCGCCAGCAGCCAAGTGGGACCGGGACAGAGCAACTATGGCTACACCTTC | CASSQVGPGQSNYGYTF | TRBV4-1 | NA | TRBJ1-2 | TRBD1
TGTGCCACCGAACAGGATAGCAATCAGCCCCAGCATTTT | CATEQDSNQPQHF | TRBV7-9 | once | TRBJ1-5 | NA
TGCGCCAGCAGCCCCCGGGCGGGAGGGCCCGGGGAGCTGTTTTTT | CASSPRAGGPGELFF | TRBV5-1 | NA | TRBJ2-2 | TRBD2